Listed below are T cell receptor beta chains from one sample, sequenced in a study of T cells expressing NK-cell markers. TCRdb re-called the 5' RACE reads, yielding one record per CDR3 amino acid sequence without DNA. In all, the sample yields some 440,000 distinct CDR3 sequences. Sequenced input: blood T cells: a sorted CD56 or NKG2C T cell subset, CD4+ or CD8+ T cells, or bulk PBMC T cells (not recorded which). Receptor source: a woman in her 50s in good health. CDR3s include the opening cysteine and the closing phenylalanine or tryptophan.

j_gene: TRBJ1-6
v_gene: TRBV10-3
CDR3aa: CAISESGHGTTLHF

j_gene: TRBJ2-1
v_gene: TRBV5-1
CDR3aa: CASSAADLSYNEQFF

j_gene: TRBJ2-2
v_gene: TRBV7-8
CDR3aa: CASSSIGDASVGELFF

j_gene: TRBJ2-3
v_gene: TRBV24-1
CDR3aa: CATSPRDRVPDTQYF

j_gene: TRBJ2-1
v_gene: TRBV30
CDR3aa: CAWSKAGGRYEQFF

j_gene: TRBJ2-1
v_gene: TRBV21-1
CDR3aa: CASSKGPGNSSYNEQFF

j_gene: TRBJ2-5
v_gene: TRBV29-1
CDR3aa: CSVRRRGPGLGETQYF

j_gene: TRBJ1-4
v_gene: TRBV4-1
CDR3aa: CASSQSGRQVATNEKLFF

j_gene: TRBJ2-3
v_gene: TRBV4-1
CDR3aa: CASSQERPPGTQYF

j_gene: TRBJ2-1
v_gene: TRBV12-3/TRBV12-4
CDR3aa: CASSLFGGAYNEQFF

j_gene: TRBJ1-1
v_gene: TRBV7-9
CDR3aa: CASSLAGTGVYTEAFF

j_gene: TRBJ2-1
v_gene: TRBV24-1
CDR3aa: CATSDTGTSGRASVNEQFF

j_gene: TRBJ2-3
v_gene: TRBV7-9
CDR3aa: CASAGSGRADTQYF

j_gene: TRBJ2-2
v_gene: TRBV29-1
CDR3aa: CSAHSTGELFF

j_gene: TRBJ2-1
v_gene: TRBV15
CDR3aa: CATSREGLRNYNEQFF

j_gene: TRBJ2-1
v_gene: TRBV4-1
CDR3aa: CASSQLDLLRGAFYNEQFF

j_gene: TRBJ1-5
v_gene: TRBV6-5
CDR3aa: CASSKQGRGQPQHF

j_gene: TRBJ1-2
v_gene: TRBV5-1
CDR3aa: CASSLSGQGDYGYTF

j_gene: TRBJ2-2
v_gene: TRBV6-5
CDR3aa: CASSYVSTYTGELFF

j_gene: TRBJ2-2
v_gene: TRBV4-1
CDR3aa: CASSQVRQGSGELFF

j_gene: TRBJ2-2
v_gene: TRBV18
CDR3aa: CASSPKAGGANTGELFF

j_gene: TRBJ2-1
v_gene: TRBV20-1
CDR3aa: CSARVGAVGVNEQFF